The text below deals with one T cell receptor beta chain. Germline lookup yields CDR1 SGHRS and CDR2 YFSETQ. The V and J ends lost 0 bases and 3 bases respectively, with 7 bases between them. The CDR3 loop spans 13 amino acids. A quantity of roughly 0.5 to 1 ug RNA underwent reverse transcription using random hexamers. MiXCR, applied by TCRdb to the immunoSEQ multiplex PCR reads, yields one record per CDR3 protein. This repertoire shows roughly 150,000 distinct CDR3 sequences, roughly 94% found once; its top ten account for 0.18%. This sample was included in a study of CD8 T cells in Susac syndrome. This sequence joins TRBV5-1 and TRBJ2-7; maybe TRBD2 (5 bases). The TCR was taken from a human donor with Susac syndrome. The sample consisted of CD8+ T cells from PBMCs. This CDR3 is CASSLEDYYEQYF. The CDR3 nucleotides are TGCGCCAGCAGCTTGGAAGACTACTACGAGCAGTACTTC.